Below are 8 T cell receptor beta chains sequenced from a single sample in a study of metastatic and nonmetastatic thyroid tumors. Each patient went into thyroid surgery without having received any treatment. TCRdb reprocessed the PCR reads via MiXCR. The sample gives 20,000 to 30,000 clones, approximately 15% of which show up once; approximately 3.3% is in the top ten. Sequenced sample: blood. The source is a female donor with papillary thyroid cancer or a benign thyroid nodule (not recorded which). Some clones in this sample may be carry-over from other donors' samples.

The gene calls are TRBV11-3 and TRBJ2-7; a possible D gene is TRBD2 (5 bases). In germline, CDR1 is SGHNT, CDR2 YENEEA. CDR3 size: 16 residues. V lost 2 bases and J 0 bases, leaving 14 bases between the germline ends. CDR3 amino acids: CASSLRSADLSYEQYF. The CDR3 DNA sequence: TGTGCCAGCAGCTTACGATCAGCGGACCTCTCCTACGAGCAGTACTTC. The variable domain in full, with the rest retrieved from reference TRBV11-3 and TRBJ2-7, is EAGVVQSPRYKIIEKKQPVAFWCNPISGHNTLYWYLQNLGQGPELLIRYENEEAVDDSQLPKDRFSAERLKGVDSTLKIQPAELGDSAVYLCASSLRSADLSYEQYFGPGTRLTVT.

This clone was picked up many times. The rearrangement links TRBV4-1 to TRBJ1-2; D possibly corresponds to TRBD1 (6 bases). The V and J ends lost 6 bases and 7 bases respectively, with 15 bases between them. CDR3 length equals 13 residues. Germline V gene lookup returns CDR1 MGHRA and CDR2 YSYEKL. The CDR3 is CASRGGQAVGYTF. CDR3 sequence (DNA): TGCGCCAGCAGGGGGGGGCAGGCTGTTGGCTACACCTTC.

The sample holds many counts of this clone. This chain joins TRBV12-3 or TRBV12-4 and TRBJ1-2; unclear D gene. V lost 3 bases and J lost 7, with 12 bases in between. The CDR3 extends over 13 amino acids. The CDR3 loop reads CASSFQVTSGYTF. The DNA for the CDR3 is TGTGCCAGCAGTTTTCAAGTGACGTCTGGCTACACCTTC.

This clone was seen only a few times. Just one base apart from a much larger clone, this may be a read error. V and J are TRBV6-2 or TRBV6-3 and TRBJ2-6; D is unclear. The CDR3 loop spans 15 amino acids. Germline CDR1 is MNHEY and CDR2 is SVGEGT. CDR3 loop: CGISPLLGGANVLTF. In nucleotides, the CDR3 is TGTGGCATCAGTCCCTTGTTGGGGGGGGCCAACGTCCTGACTTTC.

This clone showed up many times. The CDR3 sequence is CASSSRTRIAKNIQYF. CDR3 nucleotides: TGTGCCAGCAGTTCCCGGACACGTATAGCCAAAAACATTCAGTACTTC. The chain combines TRBV28 with TRBJ2-4, with a tentative D call TRBD1 (5 bases). Germline-derived CDR1 and CDR2 are MDHEN and SYDVKM. V was shortened by 4 bases and J by 0 bases, with 13 bases between the two germline ends. The CDR3 length is 16 residues.

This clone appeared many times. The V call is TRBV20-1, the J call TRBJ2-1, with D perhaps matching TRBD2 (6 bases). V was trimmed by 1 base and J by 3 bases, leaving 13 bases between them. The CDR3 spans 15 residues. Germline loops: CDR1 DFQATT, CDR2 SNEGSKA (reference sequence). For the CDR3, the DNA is TGCAGTGCTAGAGTTGACCGACTAGTCTACAATGAGCAGTTCTTC. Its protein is CSARVDRLVYNEQFF.

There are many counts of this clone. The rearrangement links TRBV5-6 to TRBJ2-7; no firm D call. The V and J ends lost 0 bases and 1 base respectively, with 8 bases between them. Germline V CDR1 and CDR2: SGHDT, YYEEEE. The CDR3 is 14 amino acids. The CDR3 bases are TGTGCCAGCAGCTTGGACAGCAGATCCTACGAGCAGTACTTC. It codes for CASSLDSRSYEQYF.

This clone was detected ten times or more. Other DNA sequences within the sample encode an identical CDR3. The CDR3: CASSFVTGHTGELFF. CDR3 sequence (DNA): TGTGCCAGCAGCTTTGTTACAGGGCACACCGGGGAGCTGTTTTTT. This rearrangement joins TRBV7-9 to TRBJ2-2, with a weak D call TRBD1 (6 bases). Germline V gene sequence: CDR1 SEHNR, CDR2 FQNEAQ (reference sequence). V lost 3 bases to trimming and J lost 3 bases, with 11 bases between them. The length of the CDR3 is 15 residues.